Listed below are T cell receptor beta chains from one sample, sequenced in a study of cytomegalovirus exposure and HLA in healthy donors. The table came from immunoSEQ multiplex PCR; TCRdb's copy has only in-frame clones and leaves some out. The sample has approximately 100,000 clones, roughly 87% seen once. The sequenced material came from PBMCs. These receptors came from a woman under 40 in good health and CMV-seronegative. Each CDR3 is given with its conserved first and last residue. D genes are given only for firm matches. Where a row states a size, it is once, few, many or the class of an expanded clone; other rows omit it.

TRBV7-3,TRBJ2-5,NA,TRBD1,CASSVTTGPQYF,TGTGCCAGCAGCGTAACGACAGGGCCTCAGTACTTC
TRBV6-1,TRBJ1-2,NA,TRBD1,CASILAQGAYYGYTF,TGTGCCAGCATATTAGCCCAGGGGGCTTACTATGGCTACACCTTC
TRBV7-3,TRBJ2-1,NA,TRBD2,CASSLLRGDNEQFF,TGTGCCAGCAGCTTATTGCGGGGGGACAATGAGCAGTTCTTC
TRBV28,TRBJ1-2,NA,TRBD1,CASSSDRGSGYTF,TGTGCCAGCAGTTCGGACAGGGGAAGTGGCTACACCTTC
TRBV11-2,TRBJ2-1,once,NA,CASGTRGFNNEQFF,TGTGCCAGCGGGACACGGGGATTTAACAATGAGCAGTTCTTC
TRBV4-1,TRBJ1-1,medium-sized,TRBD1,CASRGWDRGTEAFF,TGCGCCAGCAGAGGGTGGGACAGGGGTACTGAAGCTTTCTTT
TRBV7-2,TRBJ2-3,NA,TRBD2,CASSLGGPGGPDTQYF,TGTGCCAGCAGCTTAGGGGGGCCGGGAGGGCCAGATACGCAGTATTTT
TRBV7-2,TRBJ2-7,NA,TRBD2,CASSQVGSGRHEQYF,TGTGCCAGCAGCCAGGTGGGTAGCGGGAGGCACGAGCAGTACTTC
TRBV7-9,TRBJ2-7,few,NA,CASSLVLLGEQYF,TGTGCCAGCAGCTTAGTCCTCCTAGGCGAGCAGTACTTC
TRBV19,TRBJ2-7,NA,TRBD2,CASSPGRVYEQYF,TGTGCCAGTAGTCCCGGGAGGGTCTACGAGCAGTACTTC
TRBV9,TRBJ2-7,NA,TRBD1,CASSANFPGQGRQYF,TGTGCCAGCAGTGCCAATTTTCCGGGACAGGGTAGGCAGTACTTC
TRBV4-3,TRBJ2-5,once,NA,CASSQERGGSQETQYF,TGCGCCAGCAGCCAAGAAAGGGGGGGCAGCCAAGAGACCCAGTACTTC
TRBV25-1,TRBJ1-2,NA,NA,CASSVHSGSGIGGYTF,TGTGCCAGCAGTGTTCATTCGGGATCGGGGATAGGCGGCTACACCTTC
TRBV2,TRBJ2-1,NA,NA,CASSTTSEKFF,TGTGCCAGCAGCACCACTAGTGAGAAGTTCTTC
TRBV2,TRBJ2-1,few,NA,CASSVRLAGRNEQFF,TGTGCCAGCAGTGTTAGGTTGGCAGGCCGGAATGAGCAGTTCTTC
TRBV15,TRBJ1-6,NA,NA,CATSRETPTLQGGNSPLHF,TGTGCCACCAGCAGAGAAACGCCTACCCTACAGGGAGGGAATTCACCCCTCCACTTT